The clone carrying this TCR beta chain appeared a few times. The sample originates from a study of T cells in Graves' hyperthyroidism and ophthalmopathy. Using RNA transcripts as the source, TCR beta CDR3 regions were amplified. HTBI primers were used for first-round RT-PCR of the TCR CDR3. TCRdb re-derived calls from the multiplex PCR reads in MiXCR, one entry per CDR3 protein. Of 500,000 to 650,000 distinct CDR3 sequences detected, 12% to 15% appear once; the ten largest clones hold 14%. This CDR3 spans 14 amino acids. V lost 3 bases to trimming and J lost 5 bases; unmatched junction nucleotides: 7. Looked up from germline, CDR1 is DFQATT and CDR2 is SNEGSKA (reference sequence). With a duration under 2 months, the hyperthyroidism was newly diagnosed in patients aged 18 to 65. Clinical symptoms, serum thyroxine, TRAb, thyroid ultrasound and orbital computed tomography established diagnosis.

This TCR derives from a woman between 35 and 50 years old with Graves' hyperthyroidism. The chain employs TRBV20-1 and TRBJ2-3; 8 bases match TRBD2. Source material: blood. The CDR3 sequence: CSASVGRAGDTQYF. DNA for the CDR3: TGCAGTGCTAGTGTCGGGAGGGCCGGAGATACGCAGTATTTT.